The clone carrying this T cell receptor (beta chain) occurred a few times. As yet, its antigen is unknown. Researchers amplified the TCR beta CDR3 regions from RNA transcripts. The primer set for the first-round RT-PCR of the TCR CDR3 was HTBI. TCRdb processed the multiplex PCR reads anew with MiXCR; each CDR3 protein has one entry. The table lists 600,000 to 650,000 distinct CDR3 sequences, around 21% of them singletons. Germline CDR1 MNHNS, CDR2 SASEGT. The CDR3 is 16 residues long. V dropped 5 bases and J dropped 2; count of bases not matched to a gene: 8. The sample is drawn from a study of T cells in Graves' hyperthyroidism and ophthalmopathy. Study-level results: Ophthalmopathy was distinguished from stable hyperthyroidism by 13 V-J signatures.

The chain recombines TRBV6-1 with TRBJ1-4, with 7 bases that match TRBD1. The receptor was isolated from a man aged 25 to 40 with Graves' ophthalmopathy. What was sequenced was blood. CDR3 loop: CASSSDRIVTNEKLFF. The DNA for the CDR3 is TGTGCCAGCAGTTCGGACAGGATTGTTACTAATGAAAAACTGTTTTTT.